This T cell receptor (beta chain) was captured in a study of cytomegalovirus exposure and HLA in healthy donors. Background on the study: The 120 validation repertoires, a later analysis reported, used the same platform as the roughly 730 repertoires from the first cohort.

TCRdb's table, derived via immunoSEQ multiplex PCR, lists solely in-frame clones and lacks some. The table lists over 250,000 clones, approximately 90% of them singletons. General study findings and limits: Usually a TCR sequence was rare, but some public TCRs were found in many donors. Specific recognition of CMV antigens was confirmed in vitro for a few chains (all CMV-associated).

V was trimmed by 4 bases and J by 4 bases, leaving 16 bases between them. CDR3 length equals 15 residues. The germline V gene has CDR1 MNHEY and CDR2 SMNVEV (reference sequence). Separation from the roughly 680-subject first cohort characterized the approximately 120-subject validation cohort, to which the donors belonged. Turning to this clone: As yet, its antigen is unknown.

The genes are TRBV27 and TRBJ1-2, with D possibly TRBD1 on 6 matching bases. The specimen sequenced was PBMCs. The receptor was isolated from a woman aged 30 to 39 in good health and CMV-seropositive. CDR3: CASSWSNGGLYGYTF. CDR3 bases: TGTGCCAGCAGTTGGTCCAATGGGGGCCTCTATGGCTACACCTTC.